Sequencing of this T cell receptor (beta chain) was carried out in a study of blood T cell repertoires in COVID-19. Study as a whole: Samples of COVID-19 (acute and convalescent) were obtained from the United States, Italy and Spain. From T cells, B-cell-depleted T cells, or PBMCs came the material, which was cDNA or gDNA.

Original handling: Amplifying reference gene primers gave estimates of nucleated cell counts. The method was immunoSEQ multiplex PCR; TCRdb's version includes in-frame clones alone and lacks a portion of them. That table supplies the V and J calls and clone size; D and trimming were determined from the DNA. The sample holds approximately 150,000 clones, 84% seen once. The CDR3 runs to 14 residues. Trimming left V 10 bases short and J 7 bases short, with 23 bases between. From germline, CDR1 is MDHEN and CDR2 SYDVKM. The clonotype originates from an older man with acute or convalescent COVID-19. This chain connects TRBV28 to TRBJ2-7, with D possibly TRBD2 on 6 matching bases. The sequenced sample consisted of peripheral blood. CDR3 sequence reads: CAIGLNRAGIEQYF. DNA of the CDR3: TGTGCCATCGGGCTCAACCGGGCGGGGATAGAGCAGTACTTC.